Listed here are 7 T cell receptor beta chains from one sample, sequenced in a study of monozygotic twins with cystic fibrosis. Some clones are missing from TCRdb's copy, which holds only in-frame ones; the method was immunoSEQ multiplex PCR. Of 20,000 to 25,000 clones listed, approximately 97% are singletons. The material sequenced was blood. These receptors were obtained from a girl aged 5-17 years with cystic fibrosis.

The chain is built from TRBV27 and TRBJ2-3, with 9 bases fitting TRBD1. CDR1 and CDR2 from the germline V gene are MNHEY and SMNVEV (reference sequence). The CDR3 sequence is 13 residues long. V trimming: 5 bases; J trimming: 7 bases; junction bases outside the gene matches: 4. CDR3 sequence reads: CASSLQGANTQYF. CDR3 bases: TGTGCCAGCAGTCTACAGGGGGCGAATACGCAGTATTTT.

This rearrangement joins TRBV7-9 to TRBJ2-3; 11 nucleotides align to TRBD2. V shed 4 bases, J shed 2 bases, and the junction held 2 bases outside the gene matches. CDR3 length: 15 residues. Germline V lookup: CDR1 SEHNR, CDR2 FQNEAQ (reference sequence). The CDR3 region is CASSSLAGATDTQYF. The CDR3 DNA sequence: TGTGCCAGCAGCTCACTAGCGGGGGCCACAGATACGCAGTATTTT.

The rearrangement uses TRBV6-8 and TRBJ1-1, with no clear D. The CDR3 covers 12 residues. Per the germline V gene, CDR1 is MNHGY and CDR2 is SAAAGT. V lost 9 bases and J 1 base, leaving 9 bases between the germline ends. The CDR3 protein is CARLLWNTEAFF. DNA for the CDR3: TGTGCCAGGCTCCTTTGGAACACTGAAGCTTTCTTT.

The gene calls are TRBV9 and TRBJ1-2, with D unclear. Trimming took 0 bases from V and 4 from J, leaving 7 bases between them. Germline V gene lookup returns CDR1 SGDLS and CDR2 YYNGEE. The CDR3 is 13 amino acids. This CDR3 reads CASSVESGYGYTF. Written as DNA, the CDR3 is TGTGCCAGCAGCGTAGAATCGGGCTATGGCTACACCTTC.

The chain couples TRBV21-1 to TRBJ1-1. TRBV21-1 represents a pseudogene. The CDR3 has 15 amino acids. Here the CDR3 DNA reads TGTGCCAGCAGCCTTCGGACCGGGGGGGACACTGAAGCTTTCTTT. This gives the protein CASSLRTGGDTEAFF.

This clone showed up just once. Distinct nucleotide sequences in the sample also encode this CDR3. The CDR3 here is CASSGDSNQPQHF. CDR3 DNA: TGTGCCAGCAGTGGGGACAGCAATCAGCCCCAGCATTTT. J is TRBJ1-5 and V is TRBV2; tentatively, D is TRBD1 (5 bases). Trimming left V 4 bases short and J 1 base short, with 5 bases between. This CDR3 has 13 amino acids. Germline lookup yields CDR1 SNHLY and CDR2 FYNNEI. The complete variable domain, with remaining parts taken from reference TRBV2 and TRBJ1-5, reads EPEVTQTPSHQVTQMGQEVILRCVPISNHLYFYWYRQILGQKVEFLVSFYNNEISEKSEIFDDQFSVERPDGSNFTLKIRSTKLEDSAMYFCASSGDSNQPQHFGDGTRLSIL.

The genes are TRBV18 and TRBJ2-7; a weak D match, TRBD2 (7 bases). V was trimmed by 3 bases and J by 5 bases, leaving 14 bases between them. Germline V gives CDR1 KGHSH, CDR2 LQKENI. The CDR3 sequence is 14 residues long. In DNA, the CDR3 is TGTGCCAGCTCACCGACATCGGGGGGCGACGAGCAGTACGTC. Protein: CASSPTSGGDEQYV.